This entry lists 25 T cell receptor beta chains sequenced from one sample in a study of neurological immune-mediated disorders. TCRdb recomputed calls from the 5' RACE reads with MiXCR, one row per CDR3 protein. The data hold approximately 100,000 distinct CDR3 sequences, with around 3.3% observed a single time. Specimen: PBMCs. The receptors derive from a young woman with multiple sclerosis.

The table lists this clonotype with many counts. CDR3 DNA sequence: TGTGCCAGCAGCTTCGACACAGAGTATGGCTACACCTTC. Translated: CASSFDTEYGYTF. The genes are TRBV7-2 and TRBJ1-2; D gene ambiguous. The CDR3 contains 13 residues. The germline V gene encodes CDR1 SGHTA and CDR2 FQGNSA. With 3 bases removed from V and 5 bases from J, the gap between germline ends came to 10 bases.

Ten or more counts support this clonotype. The chain combines TRBV5-1 with TRBJ1-5; tentatively, D is TRBD1 (6 bases). CDR1 SGHRS and CDR2 YFSETQ come from the germline V gene. The CDR3 has 17 amino acids. Trimming removed 4 bases at V and 2 bases at J, with 19 bases between. This CDR3 is CASSPRLGAGGNQPQHF. The CDR3 bases are TGCGCCAGCAGCCCCCGATTGGGGGCCGGTGGCAATCAGCCCCAGCATTTT.

This clonotype was seen ten or more times. The rearrangement joins TRBV5-1 to TRBJ2-5; TRBD2 might be the D (6 bases). The CDR3 extends over 15 amino acids. Between the trimmed V and J ends, which lost 0 bases and 2 bases, there was a span of 11 bases. The germline V gene encodes CDR1 SGHRS and CDR2 YFSETQ. The CDR3 loop reads CASSLVSSVQETQYF. CDR3 nucleotides: TGCGCCAGCAGCTTGGTGTCTAGCGTACAAGAGACCCAGTACTTC.

This clonotype was counted at least ten times. This chain uses TRBV2 with TRBJ2-1, with D possibly being TRBD1 (5 bases). The germline V gene encodes CDR1 SNHLY and CDR2 FYNNEI. V gave up 2 bases and J gave up 0 bases, with 11 bases separating them. The CDR3 contains 16 residues. The CDR3, as DNA: TGTGCCAGCAGTGAATATGGGGCGAGCTCCTACAATGAGCAGTTCTTC. Amino acid sequence: CASSEYGASSYNEQFF.

This clonotype was recorded many times. This chain connects TRBV12-3 or TRBV12-4 to TRBJ2-7; weak D call: TRBD2 (5 bases). This CDR3 comprises 12 residues. V lost 3 bases and J lost 6, with 9 bases in between. The CDR3 is CASSFGRGEQYF. The CDR3 DNA follows: TGTGCCAGCAGTTTTGGCCGGGGCGAGCAGTACTTC.

This chain joins TRBV11-2 and TRBJ2-3; 8 bases match TRBD1. CDR1 SGHAT and CDR2 FQNNGV come from the germline V gene. The length of the CDR3 is 19 residues. Trimming removed 5 bases from V and 4 bases from J; junction bases left unmatched: 20. The CDR3 bases are TGTGCCAGCAGCAGCACCGGGACAGGATTCTTAAGAGGCGCAGATACGCAGTATTTT. It encodes CASSSTGTGFLRGADTQYF.

This clonotype showed up many times. This chain connects TRBV7-9 to TRBJ2-7, with D perhaps assigned TRBD1 or TRBD2 (5 bases each). CDR3 length: 11 residues. Trimming cost V 5 bases and J 7 bases, with 9 bases left between them. Germline-derived CDR1 and CDR2 are SEHNR and FQNEAQ (reference sequence). The CDR3: CASSPWGEQYF. As DNA, the CDR3 is TGTGCCAGCAGCCCCTGGGGGGAGCAGTACTTC.

This clonotype was recorded at least ten times. The chain carries TRBV20-1 and TRBJ2-3, with D uncertain. Trimming took 2 bases from V and 4 from J, leaving 7 bases between them. Germline CDR1 and CDR2: DFQATT and SNEGSKA (reference sequence). The CDR3 covers 12 residues. The CDR3 loop is CSARPPADTQYF. The DNA of the CDR3 is TGCAGTGCTAGACCCCCGGCAGATACGCAGTATTTT.

Many counts were recorded for this clonotype. The rearrangement uses TRBV25-1 and TRBJ2-1; D is tentatively TRBD1 or TRBD2 (5 bases each). The germline V and J ends were trimmed by 6 bases and 9 bases, with 15 bases remaining between them. The CDR3 runs to 13 residues. Germline loops: CDR1 MGHDK, CDR2 SYGVNS. The CDR3, as DNA: TGTGCCAGCAGCGCCGGGACCGAACTTGAGCAGTTCTTC. Translated, it gives CASSAGTELEQFF.

This clonotype was observed many times. The chain has TRBV6-5 and TRBJ2-3; D uncertain. This CDR3 comprises 15 residues. Looked up from germline, CDR1 is MNHEY and CDR2 is SVGAGI. The V gene lost 0 bases and the J gene lost 3 bases, with 10 bases spanning the gap. CDR3 amino acids: CASSYSNVGTDTQYF. The DNA of the CDR3 is TGTGCCAGCAGTTACTCGAATGTGGGAACAGATACGCAGTATTTT.

This clonotype was seen only a few times. The V and J genes are TRBV29-1 and TRBJ2-3; D is ambiguous. The CDR3 extends over 10 amino acids. V was cut by 7 bases and J by 5 bases, with 7 bases left in between. Per the germline V gene, CDR1 is SQVTM and CDR2 is ANQGSEA. CDR3 sequence reads: CSAQRDTQYF. CDR3 sequence (DNA): TGCAGCGCCCAGCGAGATACGCAGTATTTT.

At least ten counts were recorded for this clonotype. The chain has TRBV5-1 and TRBJ2-3; D may be TRBD2 (5 bases). Looked up from germline, CDR1 is SGHRS and CDR2 is YFSETQ. This CDR3 has 16 residues. The V end was cut by 3 bases, the J end by 2 bases, with 16 bases between. The CDR3 DNA is TGCGCCAGCAGCTCCAATCTAGCTGCCTCCACAGATACGCAGTATTTT. Its translation is CASSSNLAASTDTQYF. The variable domain in full, completed from reference TRBV5-1 and TRBJ2-3, reads KAGVTQTPRYLIKTRGQQVTLSCSPISGHRSVSWYQQTPGQGLQFLFEYFSETQRNKGNFPGRFSGRQFSNSRSEMNVSTLELGDSALYLCASSSNLAASTDTQYFGPGTRLTVL.

The chain employs TRBV20-1 and TRBJ2-5; 7 bases map to TRBD1. The CDR3 consists of 13 residues. V was clipped by 6 bases and J by 5 bases; unmatched bases: 9. Germline assignment: CDR1 DFQATT and CDR2 SNEGSKA (reference sequence). The CDR3 sequence: CSAPGTDGETQYF. The CDR3 DNA reads TGCAGTGCCCCCGGGACAGATGGCGAGACCCAGTACTTC.

There are many counts of this clonotype. This chain joins TRBV3-1 and TRBJ1-5, with 7 positions matching TRBD1. The CDR3 contains 16 residues. The germline V gene encodes CDR1 LGHDT and CDR2 YNNKEL (reference sequence). Losses at the gene ends were 0 bases for V and 4 bases for J; bases not matched to a gene: 6. This CDR3 reads CASSQDSAGGNQPQHF. The CDR3 DNA sequence: TGTGCCAGCAGCCAAGATTCGGCAGGGGGAAATCAGCCCCAGCATTTT. Looking up the rest from reference TRBV3-1 and TRBJ1-5 gives the full variable domain: DTAVSQTPKYLVTQMGNDKSIKCEQNLGHDTMYWYKQDSKKFLKIMFSYNNKELIINETVPNRFSPKSPDKAHLNLHINSLELGDSAVYFCASSQDSAGGNQPQHFGDGTRLSIL.

This clonotype was counted ten times or more. The gene calls are TRBV5-1 and TRBJ2-6; TRBD1 matches 8 bases. CDR1 and CDR2 from the germline V gene are SGHRS and YFSETQ. The V segment lost 3 bases and the J segment 2 bases; nucleotides outside the gene matches: 1. The CDR3 loop spans 15 amino acids. The CDR3 DNA reads as TGCGCCAGCAGCTCACAGGGGGCTGGGGCCAACGTCCTGACTTTC. It is translated as CASSSQGAGANVLTF.

This clonotype was counted only a few times. The V call is TRBV5-4, the J call TRBJ2-2, with TRBD1 matching over 9 bases. The CDR3 length is 15 residues. Germline V gene sequence: CDR1 SGHNT, CDR2 YYREEE (reference sequence). Trimming at V came to 4 bases and at J to 5 bases, leaving 6 bases not matched to a gene. CDR3 bases: TGTGCCAGCAGCCCGACAGGGGGAAGGACCGGGGAGCTGTTTTTT. It encodes CASSPTGGRTGELFF.

This clonotype was counted ten times or more. The J gene is TRBJ2-1, the V gene TRBV25-1; D is tentatively TRBD1 or TRBD2 (5 bases each). Between the trimmed V and J ends, which lost 11 bases and 8 bases, there was a span of 16 bases. The germline V gene has CDR1 MGHDK and CDR2 SYGVNS. This CDR3 is 12 amino acids long. CDR3 sequence reads: CAGTAKRDEQFF. The CDR3 DNA sequence: TGTGCCGGGACCGCAAAGAGGGATGAGCAGTTCTTC.

The table lists this clonotype with many counts. The V call is TRBV29-1, the J call TRBJ2-7, with 9 bases identical to TRBD2. Germline V gene data show CDR1 as SQVTM and CDR2 as ANQGSEA. CDR3 length: 15 residues. V was clipped by 5 bases and J by 0 bases; unmatched bases: 8. CDR3 region: CSVLLLAGNSYEQYF. The CDR3 DNA is TGCAGCGTTCTCCTCCTAGCGGGGAACTCCTACGAGCAGTACTTC.

About this clonotype itself: A read error may be the cause here, since a much bigger clone is one base away. The chain joins TRBV20-1 to TRBJ2-5; TRBD2 aligns across 16 bases. The CDR3 covers 19 residues. Germline-derived CDR1 and CDR2 are DFQATT and SNEGSKA (reference sequence). Unmatched junction bases numbered 12, after V lost 1 base and J lost 4 bases. The CDR3 sequence is CSARGVSGLAGGQGETQYF. In DNA form, the CDR3 reads TGCAGTGCTAGAGGTGTTTCGGGACTAGCGGGAGGGCAGGGAGAGACCCAGTACTTC.

This clonotype was seen at least ten times. The gene calls are TRBV20-1 and TRBJ2-1, with D possibly being TRBD1 (5 bases). CDR1 is DFQATT, CDR2 SNEGSKA, per germline (reference sequence). Trimming left V 6 bases short and J 14 bases short, with 14 bases between. CDR3 length: 10 residues. This chain's CDR3 is CSAPRTLEFF. CDR3 DNA: TGCAGTGCCCCCAGGACATTAGAGTTCTTC.

This clonotype was counted between two and nine times. A much larger clone lies a single base off, so this may be a read error. This chain uses TRBV2 with TRBJ1-5, with a tentative D call TRBD1 (5 bases). The length of the CDR3 is 13 residues. Germline assignment: CDR1 SNHLY and CDR2 FYNNEI. The CDR3 region has the DNA TGTGCCAGCACGGGGGGTCTGGGGCAGCCCCAGAATTTT. Translating it yields CASTGGLGQPQNF.

The table lists this clonotype with many counts. The J gene is TRBJ2-7, the V gene TRBV3-1; 7 bases are shared with TRBD2. Germline trimming cut 1 base from V and 2 bases from J; bases unmatched to any gene: 2. Germline assignment: CDR1 LGHDT and CDR2 YNNKEL (reference sequence). This CDR3 contains 14 residues. The CDR3 spells CASSQVAGAYEQYF. The CDR3 DNA follows: TGTGCCAGCAGCCAAGTGGCGGGGGCCTACGAGCAGTACTTC.

This clonotype was detected ten times or more. J is TRBJ1-5 and V is TRBV7-8; 8 bases fit TRBD1. The CDR3 is made up of 14 amino acids. V was pared by 4 bases and J by 9 bases, with 8 bases of the junction left unmatched. Germline V lookup: CDR1 SGHVS, CDR2 FQNEAQ. The CDR3 sequence: CASSSGQASGPQHF. Here the CDR3 DNA reads TGTGCCAGCAGCTCGGGACAGGCGAGTGGGCCCCAGCATTTT.

This clonotype has only a few counts. V gene TRBV12-3 or TRBV12-4 combines with J gene TRBJ1-1, with TRBD1 as a possible D gene (5 bases). The V end was cut by 4 bases, the J end by 1 base, with 34 bases between. The CDR3 contains 22 residues. CDR3 bases: TGTGCCAGCAGTTACGGTTTTAGGTGGGAGGGGATGGTGGGCAGCGGGAACACTGAAGCTTTCTTT. Amino acid sequence: CASSYGFRWEGMVGSGNTEAFF.

This clonotype was picked up many times. The V gene is TRBV28, the J gene TRBJ2-3; TRBD2 aligns across 11 bases. Losses at the gene ends were 1 base for V and 0 bases for J; bases not matched to a gene: 6. The CDR3 sequence is 18 residues long. Germline V lookup: CDR1 MDHEN, CDR2 SYDVKM. The CDR3 nucleotides read TGTGCCAGCAGTTTATTTGGGACTAGCGGACCGAGCACAGATACGCAGTATTTT. This sequence encodes CASSLFGTSGPSTDTQYF.